This T cell receptor (beta chain) was found in a study of T cell responses to AZD1222 COVID-19 vaccine. The V gene lost 6 bases and the J gene lost 5 bases, with 14 bases spanning the gap. The germline V gene has CDR1 SNHLY and CDR2 FYNNEI. The CDR3 runs 14 residues. Study findings and constraints: Dominant CD4 TCR responses targeted spike regions 160-218 and 743-854. Baseline antibody screening turned up just a handful of seropositive AZD1222 recipients. Per reports, nearly half of all spike-specific TCRs target regions that are unmutated in variants. White British donors predominated, females outnumbered males, and clonal diversity was possibly underestimated.

Sequencing was performed with immunoSEQ multiplex PCR; in TCRdb, only in-frame clones are kept and a portion is missing. This sample has over 110,000 clones, with 85% to 95% found just once. To note about this clone: Its antigen is as yet unknown.

The chain joins TRBV2 to TRBJ1-5, with a tentative D call TRBD1 (6 bases). This clonotype originated in an adult who received the AZD1222 COVID-19 vaccine. This specimen was peripheral blood, taken 28 days after the second AZD1222 dose. DNA for the CDR3: TGTGCCAGCAGACCCGGACGGGGGCATCAGCCCCAGCATTTT. Translated, it gives CASRPGRGHQPQHF.